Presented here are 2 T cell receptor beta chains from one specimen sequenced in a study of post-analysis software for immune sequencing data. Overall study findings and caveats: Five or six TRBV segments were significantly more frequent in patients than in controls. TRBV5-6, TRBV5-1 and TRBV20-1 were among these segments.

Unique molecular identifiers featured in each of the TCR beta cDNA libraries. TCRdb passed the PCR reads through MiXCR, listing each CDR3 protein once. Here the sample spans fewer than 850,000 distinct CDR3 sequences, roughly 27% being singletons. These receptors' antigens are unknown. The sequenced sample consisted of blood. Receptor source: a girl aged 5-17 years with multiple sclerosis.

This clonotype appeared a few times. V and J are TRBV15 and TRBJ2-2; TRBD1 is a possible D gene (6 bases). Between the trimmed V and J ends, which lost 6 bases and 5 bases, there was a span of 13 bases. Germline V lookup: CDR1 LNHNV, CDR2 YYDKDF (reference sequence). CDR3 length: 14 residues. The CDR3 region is CATRYRVGTGELFF. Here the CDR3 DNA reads TGTGCCACCAGGTACAGGGTTGGGACCGGGGAGCTGTTTTTT.

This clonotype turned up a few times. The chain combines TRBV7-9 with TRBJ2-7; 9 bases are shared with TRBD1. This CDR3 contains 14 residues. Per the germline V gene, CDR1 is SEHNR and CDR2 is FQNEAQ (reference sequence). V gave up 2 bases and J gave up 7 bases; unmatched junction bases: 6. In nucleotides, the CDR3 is TGTGCCAGCAGCTTAACTGGGACAGGGAGGGAGCAGTACTTC. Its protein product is CASSLTGTGREQYF.